This entry is about one TCR beta chain. The target antigen is unknown. The data derive from a study of shared clonotypes between healthy human individuals. The wider study: Donor composition was a couple of women and three men, aged 18 to 49. Study-wide points: Non-shared clonotypes were found to have lower generation probabilities than the clonotypes that were shared by all four of the sorted-subset donors.

The germline gives CDR1 SNHLY, CDR2 FYNNEI. This CDR3 has 15 residues. The V segment lost 4 bases and the J segment 7 bases; nucleotides outside the gene matches: 7. The data were produced by immunoSEQ multiplex PCR, yet TCRdb's version contains in-frame clones alone and is incomplete. Here the sample spans 700,000 or so clones, roughly 78% being singletons. The receptor was derived from a woman between 25 and 40 years old in good health. The genes are TRBV2 and TRBJ2-1; 10 nucleotides align to TRBD2. Sample: memory CD4+ T cells sorted from blood. Subset given: CD45RA-negative fraction. CDR3 nucleotides: TGTGCCAGCAGTGTCATGCTAGCGGGAGAGAATGAGCAGTTCTTC. It specifies CASSVMLAGENEQFF.